Below are 23 T cell receptor beta chains sequenced from a single sample in a study of human T cells and chemical hapten exposure. MiXCR, applied by TCRdb to the RACE reads, yields one record per CDR3 protein. The table lists about 190,000 distinct CDR3 sequences, about 25% of them singletons, with approximately 2.3% in the top ten. Time point noted: patch test 3, about 24 weeks after DPC sensitization. Documented treatment: therapeutic diphenylcyclopropenone sensitization with weekly scalp DPC. The source material was whole blood, sampled in connection with sensitization to the hapten diphenylcyclopropenone (DPC). Receptors originate from a middle-aged woman with alopecia areata. Some clones in this sample may be carry-over from other donors' samples.

The chain uses TRBV4-1 and TRBJ1-1; no clear D. With 7 bases removed from V and 3 bases from J, the gap between germline ends came to 12 bases. The length of the CDR3 is 13 residues. Germline values: CDR1 MGHRA, CDR2 YSYEKL. CDR3 sequence reads: CASTPARYTEAFF. CDR3 bases: TGCGCCAGCACCCCAGCACGGTACACTGAAGCTTTCTTT.

This chain links TRBV29-1 with TRBJ2-5, with 9 bases lining up with TRBD2. This CDR3 spans 14 amino acids. After removal of 8 bases from V and 5 bases from J, the junction contained 12 bases not matched to a gene. Germline V gene data show CDR1 as SQVTM and CDR2 as ANQGSEA. CDR3 loop: CSTDEGLAIETQYF. CDR3 sequence (DNA): TGCAGCACAGACGAGGGACTAGCTATTGAGACCCAGTACTTC. Looking up the rest from reference TRBV29-1 and TRBJ2-5 gives the full variable domain: SAVISQKPSRDICQRGTSLTIQCQVDSQVTMMFWYRQQPGQSLTLIATANQGSEATYESGFVIDKFPISRPNLTFSTLTVSNMSPEDSSIYLCSTDEGLAIETQYFGPGTRLLVL.

This clonotype occurred a few times. The chain combines TRBV10-3 with TRBJ1-2; D gene ambiguous. The CDR3 has 18 amino acids. The germline CDR1 and CDR2 sequences are ENHRY and SYGVKD. The germline V and J ends were trimmed by 2 bases and 3 bases, with 22 bases remaining between them. For the CDR3, the DNA is TGTGCCATCAGTGAGAGAGGCAATCGCGGATCTACTTACTATGGCTACACCTTC. Translated, it gives CAISERGNRGSTYYGYTF.

This clonotype has a handful of counts. The chain has TRBV29-1 and TRBJ2-1; no clear D. CDR3 length: 13 amino acids. The germline CDR1 and CDR2 sequences are SQVTM and ANQGSEA. Trimming pared 1 base from V and 6 bases from J, leaving 10 bases between. CDR3 in DNA: TGCAGCGTTGAAGTGGCGCCGCCCAATGAGCAGTTCTTC. Its translation is CSVEVAPPNEQFF.

The sample holds a few counts of this clonotype. The rearrangement uses TRBV20-1 and TRBJ2-5; D uncertain. This CDR3 has 14 residues. The germline CDR1 and CDR2 sequences are DFQATT and SNEGSKA (reference sequence). V was clipped by 0 bases and J by 2 bases, with 10 bases between them. The CDR3 sequence: CSARDRRVQETQYF. The CDR3 DNA follows: TGCAGTGCTAGAGATCGACGGGTGCAAGAGACCCAGTACTTC.

The chain joins TRBV6-4 to TRBJ2-7, with a possible D match to TRBD2 (6 bases). The CDR3 runs 12 residues. The V end was cut by 7 bases, the J end by 2 bases, with 9 bases between. The germline gives CDR1 MRHNA, CDR2 SNTAGT. The CDR3, as DNA: TGTGCCAGCAAACGGAGGGCCTACGAGCAGTACTTC. Encoded protein: CASKRRAYEQYF.

The chain uses TRBV20-1 and TRBJ2-7; D unresolved. The CDR3 sequence is 12 residues long. Germline assignment: CDR1 DFQATT and CDR2 SNEGSKA (reference sequence). Trimming took off 6 bases at V and 6 bases at J, with 15 bases between the two ends. Here the CDR3 DNA reads TGCAGTGCCTCCCCGGCATCCCCCGAGCAGTACTTC. Encoded protein: CSASPASPEQYF.

The chain employs TRBV6-2 or TRBV6-3 and TRBJ1-2, with D unclear. There are 13 residues in the CDR3. V was cut by 2 bases and J by 6 bases, with 10 bases left in between. Germline V CDR1 and CDR2: MNHEY, SVGEGT. CDR3 DNA: TGTGCCAGCAGTTACGGAGGGCAAAATGGCTACACCTTC. It specifies CASSYGGQNGYTF.

This chain links TRBV12-3 or TRBV12-4 with TRBJ2-3, with 12 bases fitting TRBD2. This CDR3 has 16 amino acids. The junction had 9 bases not matched to a gene; V was cut back by 5 bases and J by 6 bases. CDR3 coding DNA: TGTGCCAGCAGTCCTCGACTAGCGGGAGCGTCTGATACGCAGTATTTT. This encodes CASSPRLAGASDTQYF.

This chain connects TRBV11-1 to TRBJ2-2, with D hard to call. This CDR3 contains 15 residues. Germline-derived CDR1 and CDR2 are SGHAT and FQDESV (reference sequence). V lost 1 base and J lost 4, with 10 bases in between. DNA of the CDR3: TGTGCCAGCAGCTTAGAGGGCGGCCTCACCGGGGAGCTGTTTTTT. This encodes CASSLEGGLTGELFF.

This clonotype was detected ten times or more. The chain couples TRBV28 to TRBJ2-1, with a possible D match to TRBD2 (6 bases). The CDR3 runs to 14 residues. Germline values: CDR1 MDHEN, CDR2 SYDVKM. With 7 bases removed from V and 5 bases from J, the gap between germline ends came to 15 bases. CDR3 region: CASIMGGAHNEQFF. CDR3 nucleotide sequence: TGTGCCAGCATCATGGGGGGAGCTCACAATGAGCAGTTCTTC.

The genes are TRBV3-1 and TRBJ2-7; 7 bases fit TRBD1. The CDR3 consists of 15 residues. Germline-derived CDR1 and CDR2 are LGHDT and YNNKEL (reference sequence). The J segment lost 2 bases and the V segment lost 1 base, leaving 5 bases of the junction unmatched. In nucleotides, the CDR3 is TGTGCCAGCAGCCAAGCGTACAGGGGCACCTACGAGCAGTACTTC. Translation: CASSQAYRGTYEQYF.

This clonotype was seen a few times. V is TRBV5-4 and J is TRBJ2-1; TRBD2 agrees at 12 bases. Germline-derived CDR1 and CDR2 are SGHNT and YYREEE (reference sequence). The CDR3 loop spans 17 amino acids. Trimming removed 0 bases from V and 3 bases from J; junction bases left unmatched: 4. The CDR3 sequence: CASSLASGGGGYNEQFF. CDR3 nucleotide sequence: TGTGCCAGCAGCTTGGCTAGCGGGGGGGGTGGCTACAATGAGCAGTTCTTC.

This clonotype was seen ten or more times. The rearrangement links TRBV20-1 to TRBJ2-2; D is possibly TRBD1 (6 bases). Germline CDR1 and CDR2: DFQATT and SNEGSKA (reference sequence). V dropped 0 bases and J dropped 4 bases, with 15 bases sitting between them. The CDR3 runs 16 residues. CDR3 DNA: TGCAGTGCTAGAGACCCTCGACAGGCGCGCACCGGGGAGCTGTTTTTT. Residues: CSARDPRQARTGELFF.

This sequence joins TRBV20-1 and TRBJ1-4; D is ambiguous. CDR3 length equals 14 residues. Trimming cost V 2 bases and J 8 bases, with 15 bases left between them. Germline V gene data show CDR1 as DFQATT and CDR2 as SNEGSKA (reference sequence). Here the CDR3 reads CSARRRLQLEKLFF. The CDR3 bases are TGCAGTGCTAGACGGCGGCTCCAGTTGGAAAAACTGTTTTTT.

Only a few counts were recorded for this clonotype. The chain recombines TRBV27 with TRBJ1-1, with D maybe TRBD1 (5 bases). The V gene lost 3 bases and the J gene lost 1 base, with 12 bases spanning the gap. Germline-derived CDR1 and CDR2 are MNHEY and SMNVEV (reference sequence). CDR3 length: 15 residues. In nucleotides, the CDR3 is TGTGCCAGCAGTTTTGGGGCCGCGGGGAACACTGAAGCTTTCTTT. It codes for CASSFGAAGNTEAFF.

This chain joins TRBV3-1 and TRBJ1-4; D unresolved. The CDR3 spans 16 residues. The V gene lost 4 bases and the J gene lost 12 bases, with 24 bases spanning the gap. CDR1 and CDR2 (germline): LGHDT, YNNKEL (reference sequence). The CDR3 protein is CASSRRALVSLAELFF. CDR3 sequence (DNA): TGTGCCAGCAGCCGACGCGCTTTGGTCTCTCTAGCGGAACTGTTTTTT.

This clonotype was counted a few times. This chain uses TRBV7-2 with TRBJ2-7, with D uncertain. There are 14 residues in the CDR3. The germline V and J ends were trimmed by 1 base and 0 bases, with 7 bases remaining between them. From germline, CDR1 is SGHTA and CDR2 FQGNSA. In DNA, the CDR3 is TGTGCCAGCAGCTTAGACTATAACTCCTACGAGCAGTACTTC. Protein product: CASSLDYNSYEQYF.

This clonotype was seen a few times. The rearrangement uses TRBV18 and TRBJ2-1, with 9 bases lining up with TRBD2. The V segment lost 4 bases and the J segment 3 bases; nucleotides outside the gene matches: 10. In germline, CDR1 is KGHSH, CDR2 LQKENI. The CDR3 has 17 residues. The CDR3 here is CASSLAGEGSGYNEQFF. The DNA of the CDR3 is TGTGCCAGCTCACTAGCGGGAGAGGGATCGGGCTACAATGAGCAGTTCTTC.

This clonotype appeared a few times. The rearrangement uses TRBV4-2 and TRBJ1-1; a possible D gene is TRBD1 (6 bases). This CDR3 has 15 residues. Trimming stripped 0 bases from V and 5 bases from J, with 13 bases between. The V gene's germline CDR1 is LGHNA and CDR2 YNFKEQ. CDR3 DNA sequence: TGTGCCAGCAGCCAAGACCCCAGGGGAGGAACTGAAGCTTTCTTT. Translation: CASSQDPRGGTEAFF.

In its sample, this clonotype was seen a few times. The chain employs TRBV5-1 and TRBJ2-7; 9 positions agree with TRBD2. The CDR3 spans 16 residues. The junction had 9 bases not matched to a gene; V was cut back by 4 bases and J by 1 base. Germline V gives CDR1 SGHRS, CDR2 YFSETQ. The DNA for the CDR3 is TGCGCCAGCAGCCGAGGCGGGAGGGCCGATTCCTACGAGCAGTACTTC. Translating it yields CASSRGGRADSYEQYF.

This clonotype was picked up a small number of times. The CDR3 reads CASSQGTSSTDTQYF. For the CDR3, the DNA is TGCGCCAGCAGCCAGGGGACTAGCAGCACAGATACGCAGTATTTT. V is TRBV4-3 and J is TRBJ2-3; 9 nucleotides line up with TRBD2. The germline gives CDR1 LGHNA, CDR2 YSLEER. This CDR3 comprises 15 residues. Germline trimming cut 3 bases from V and 0 bases from J; bases unmatched to any gene: 1.

This clonotype turned up a few times. The rearrangement links TRBV20-1 to TRBJ2-5; D possibly uses TRBD1 or TRBD2 (5 bases each). V lost 1 base and J 9 bases, leaving 15 bases between the germline ends. Germline V CDR1 and CDR2: DFQATT, SNEGSKA (reference sequence). The length of the CDR3 is 13 residues. The CDR3 region is CSARAWDGSAQYF. The CDR3 DNA reads TGCAGTGCTAGAGCCTGGGACGGCTCGGCCCAGTACTTC.